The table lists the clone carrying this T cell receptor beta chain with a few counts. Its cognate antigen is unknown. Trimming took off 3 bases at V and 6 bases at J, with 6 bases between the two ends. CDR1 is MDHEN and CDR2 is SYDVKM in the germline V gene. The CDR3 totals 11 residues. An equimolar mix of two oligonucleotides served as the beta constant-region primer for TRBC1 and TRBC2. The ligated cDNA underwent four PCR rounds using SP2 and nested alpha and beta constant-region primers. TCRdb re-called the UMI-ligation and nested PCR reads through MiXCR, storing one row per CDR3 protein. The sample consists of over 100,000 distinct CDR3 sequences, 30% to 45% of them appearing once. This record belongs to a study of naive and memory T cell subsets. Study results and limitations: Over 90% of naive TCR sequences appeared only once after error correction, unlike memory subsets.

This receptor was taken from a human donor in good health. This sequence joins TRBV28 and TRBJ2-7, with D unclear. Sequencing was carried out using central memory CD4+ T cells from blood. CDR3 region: CASSLDFEQYF. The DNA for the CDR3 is TGTGCCAGCAGTTTGGATTTCGAGCAGTACTTC.